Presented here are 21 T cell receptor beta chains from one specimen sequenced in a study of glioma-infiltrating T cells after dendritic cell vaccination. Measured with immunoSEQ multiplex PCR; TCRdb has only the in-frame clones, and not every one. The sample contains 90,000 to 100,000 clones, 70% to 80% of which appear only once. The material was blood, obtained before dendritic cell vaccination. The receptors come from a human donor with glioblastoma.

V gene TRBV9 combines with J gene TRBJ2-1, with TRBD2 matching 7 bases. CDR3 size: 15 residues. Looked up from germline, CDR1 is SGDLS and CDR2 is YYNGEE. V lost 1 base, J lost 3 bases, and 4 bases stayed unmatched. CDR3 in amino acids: CASSVMAGDYNEQFF. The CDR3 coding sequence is TGTGCCAGCAGCGTAATGGCGGGGGACTACAATGAGCAGTTCTTC.

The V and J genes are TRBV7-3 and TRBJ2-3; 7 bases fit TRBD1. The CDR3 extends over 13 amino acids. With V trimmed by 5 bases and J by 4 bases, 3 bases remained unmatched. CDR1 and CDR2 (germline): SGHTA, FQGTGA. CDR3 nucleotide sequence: TGTGCCAGCAGCGGACAGGTGTCAGATACGCAGTATTTT. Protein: CASSGQVSDTQYF. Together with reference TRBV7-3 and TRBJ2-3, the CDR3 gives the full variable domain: GAGVSQTPSNKVTEKGKYVELRCDPISGHTALYWYRQSLGQGPEFLIYFQGTGAADDSGLPNDRFFAVRPEGSVSTLKIQRTERGDSAVYLCASSGQVSDTQYFGPGTRLTVL.

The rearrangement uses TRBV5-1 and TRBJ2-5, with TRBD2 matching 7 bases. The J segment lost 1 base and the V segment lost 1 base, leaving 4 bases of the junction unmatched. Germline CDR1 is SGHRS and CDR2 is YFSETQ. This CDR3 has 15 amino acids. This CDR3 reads CASSLSGTPQETQYF. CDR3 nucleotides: TGCGCCAGCAGCTTGAGCGGGACGCCCCAAGAGACCCAGTACTTC.

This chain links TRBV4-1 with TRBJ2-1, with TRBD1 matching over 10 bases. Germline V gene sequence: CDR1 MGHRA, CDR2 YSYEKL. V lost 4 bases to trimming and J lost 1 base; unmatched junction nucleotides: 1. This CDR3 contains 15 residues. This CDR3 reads CASSRTGGSYNEQFF. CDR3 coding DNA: TGCGCCAGCAGCCGGACAGGGGGGTCCTACAATGAGCAGTTCTTC.

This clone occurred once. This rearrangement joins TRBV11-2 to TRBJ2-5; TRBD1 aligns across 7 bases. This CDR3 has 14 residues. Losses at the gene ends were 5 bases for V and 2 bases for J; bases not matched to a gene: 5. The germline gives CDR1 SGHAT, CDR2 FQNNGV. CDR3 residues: CASSLRTGQETQYF. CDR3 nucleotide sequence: TGTGCCAGCAGCCTTAGGACAGGACAAGAGACCCAGTACTTC.

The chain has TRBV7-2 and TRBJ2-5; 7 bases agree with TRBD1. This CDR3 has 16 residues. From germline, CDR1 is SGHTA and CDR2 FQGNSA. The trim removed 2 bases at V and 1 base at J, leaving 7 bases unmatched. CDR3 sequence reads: CASSLSPGQLQETQYF. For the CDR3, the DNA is TGTGCCAGCAGCTTATCCCCGGGACAGCTCCAAGAGACCCAGTACTTC.

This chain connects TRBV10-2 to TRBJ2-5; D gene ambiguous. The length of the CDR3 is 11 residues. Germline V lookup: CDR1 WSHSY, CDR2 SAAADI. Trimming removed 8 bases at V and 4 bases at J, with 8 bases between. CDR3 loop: CASGPRETQYF. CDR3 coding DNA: TGCGCCAGCGGGCCGCGAGAGACCCAGTACTTC.

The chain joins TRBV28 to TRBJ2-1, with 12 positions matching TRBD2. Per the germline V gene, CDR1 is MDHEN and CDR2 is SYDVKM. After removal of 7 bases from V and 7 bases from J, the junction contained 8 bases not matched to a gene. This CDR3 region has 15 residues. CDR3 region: CASNPSGRGRNEQFF. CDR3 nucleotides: TGTGCCAGCAACCCTAGCGGGAGGGGGAGGAATGAGCAGTTCTTC.

DNA of the CDR3: TGTGCCAGCACACCGGGACAGGGGAACCACGAGCAGTACTTC. This encodes CASTPGQGNHEQYF. The rearrangement uses TRBV28 and TRBJ2-7, with TRBD1 identical over 10 bases. CDR3 size: 14 residues. The germline CDR1 and CDR2 sequences are MDHEN and SYDVKM. V lost 7 bases to trimming and J lost 5 bases; unmatched junction nucleotides: 8.

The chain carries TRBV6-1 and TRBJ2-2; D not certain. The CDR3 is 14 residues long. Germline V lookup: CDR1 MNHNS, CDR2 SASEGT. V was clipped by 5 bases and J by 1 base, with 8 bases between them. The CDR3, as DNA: TGTGCCAGCAGTATAATACAGAACACCGGGGAGCTGTTTTTT. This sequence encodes CASSIIQNTGELFF.

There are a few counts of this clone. CDR3 protein: CASCAAFGGITSYEQYF. CDR3 coding DNA: TGTGCCAGCTGTGCAGCCTTCGGCGGGATCACCTCCTACGAGCAGTACTTC. The rearrangement links TRBV6-1 to TRBJ2-7; TRBD2 might be the D (6 bases). V lost 8 bases and J lost 0, with 23 bases in between. The CDR3 is made up of 17 amino acids. Per germline, CDR1 MNHNS and CDR2 SASEGT.

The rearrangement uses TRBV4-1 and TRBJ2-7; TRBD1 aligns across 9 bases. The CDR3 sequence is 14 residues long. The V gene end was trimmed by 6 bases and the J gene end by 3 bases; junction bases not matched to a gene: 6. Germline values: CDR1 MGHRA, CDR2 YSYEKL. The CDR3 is CASRRPGQGYEQYF. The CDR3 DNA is TGCGCCAGCAGACGCCCGGGACAGGGCTACGAGCAGTACTTC.

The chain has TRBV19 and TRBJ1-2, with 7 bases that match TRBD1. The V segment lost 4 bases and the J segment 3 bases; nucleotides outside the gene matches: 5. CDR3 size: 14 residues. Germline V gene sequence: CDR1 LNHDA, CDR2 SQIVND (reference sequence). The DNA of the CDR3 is TGTGCCAGTAGTACAGGGGACAGATACTATGGCTACACCTTC. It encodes CASSTGDRYYGYTF.

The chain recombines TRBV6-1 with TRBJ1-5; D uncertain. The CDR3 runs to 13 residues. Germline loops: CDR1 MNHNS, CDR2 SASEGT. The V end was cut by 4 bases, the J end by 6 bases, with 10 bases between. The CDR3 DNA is TGTGCCAGCAGTGCCGGTATTAGTCAGCCCCAGCATTTT. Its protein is CASSAGISQPQHF.

The CDR3 region is CAWSKLSGQGREQYF. CDR3 bases: TGTGCCTGGAGTAAACTTTCGGGACAGGGTCGAGAGCAGTACTTC. The rearrangement uses TRBV30 and TRBJ2-7, with 9 bases lining up with TRBD1. J gave up 7 bases and V 2 bases, and 12 bases lay outside the gene matches. Per germline, CDR1 GTSNPN and CDR2 SVGIG (reference sequence). The CDR3 totals 15 residues. The full variable domain, with the rest looked up from reference TRBV30 and TRBJ2-7, is SQTIHQWPATLVQPVGSPLSLECTVEGTSNPNLYWYRQAAGRGLQLLFYSVGIGQISSEVPQNLSASRPQDRQFILSSKKLLLSDSGFYLCAWSKLSGQGREQYFGPGTRLTVT.

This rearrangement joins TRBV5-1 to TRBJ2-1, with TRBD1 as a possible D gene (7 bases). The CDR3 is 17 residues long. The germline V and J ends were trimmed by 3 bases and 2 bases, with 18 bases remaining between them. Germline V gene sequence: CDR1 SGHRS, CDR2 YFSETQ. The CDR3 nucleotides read TGCGCCAGCAGCTCAGGACAGGCTACGGGGGCCTACAATGAGCAGTTCTTC. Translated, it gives CASSSGQATGAYNEQFF. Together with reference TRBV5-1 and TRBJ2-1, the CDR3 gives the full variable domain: KAGVTQTPRYLIKTRGQQVTLSCSPISGHRSVSWYQQTPGQGLQFLFEYFSETQRNKGNFPGRFSGRQFSNSRSEMNVSTLELGDSALYLCASSSGQATGAYNEQFFGPGTRLTVL.

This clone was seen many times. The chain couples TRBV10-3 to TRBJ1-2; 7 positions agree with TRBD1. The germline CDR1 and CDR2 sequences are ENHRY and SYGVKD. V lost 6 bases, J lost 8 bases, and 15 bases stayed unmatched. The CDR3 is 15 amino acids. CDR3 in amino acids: CAISSGGGQRGGYTF. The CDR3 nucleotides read TGTGCCATCAGCTCCGGAGGGGGACAGCGTGGAGGCTACACCTTC.

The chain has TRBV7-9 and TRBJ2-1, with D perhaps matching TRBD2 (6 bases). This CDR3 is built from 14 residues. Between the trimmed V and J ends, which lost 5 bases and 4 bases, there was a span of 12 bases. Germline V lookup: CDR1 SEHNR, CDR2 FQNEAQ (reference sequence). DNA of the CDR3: TGTGCCAGCAGCCGATCCGGGGGATACAATGAGCAGTTCTTC. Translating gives CASSRSGGYNEQFF.

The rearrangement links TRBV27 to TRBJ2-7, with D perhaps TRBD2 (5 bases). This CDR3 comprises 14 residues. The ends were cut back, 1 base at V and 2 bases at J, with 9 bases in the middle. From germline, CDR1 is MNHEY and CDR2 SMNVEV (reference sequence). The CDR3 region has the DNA TGTGCCAGCAGTTTATTTCTCGGGACCTACGAGCAGTACTTC. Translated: CASSLFLGTYEQYF.

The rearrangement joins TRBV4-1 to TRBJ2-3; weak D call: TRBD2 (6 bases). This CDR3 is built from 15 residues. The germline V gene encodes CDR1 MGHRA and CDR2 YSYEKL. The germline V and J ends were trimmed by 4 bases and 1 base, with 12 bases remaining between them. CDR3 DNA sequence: TGCGCCAGCAGCCCCAGGGTAGCGGGCACAGATACGCAGTATTTT. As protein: CASSPRVAGTDTQYF.

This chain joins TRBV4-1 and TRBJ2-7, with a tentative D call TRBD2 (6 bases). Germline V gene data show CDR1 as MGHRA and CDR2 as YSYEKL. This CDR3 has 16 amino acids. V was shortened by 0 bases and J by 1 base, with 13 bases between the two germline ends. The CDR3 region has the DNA TGCGCCAGCAGCCAAGAAAGGAGGAGGGGTTCCTACGAGCAGTACTTC. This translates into CASSQERRRGSYEQYF.